This passage covers 19 T cell receptor beta chains from one sample sequenced in a study of human T cells and chemical hapten exposure. From the RACE reads, TCRdb called clonotypes with MiXCR, one entry per CDR3 protein. The sample includes more than 65,000 distinct CDR3 sequences, 7% to 8% of them seen just once. Time point described: patch test 1, 2 weeks after DPC sensitization. The treatment: therapeutic diphenylcyclopropenone sensitization with weekly scalp DPC. The sequenced sample was whole blood, obtained in connection with sensitization to the hapten diphenylcyclopropenone (DPC). The receptors here all came from a woman in her twenties or thirties with alopecia areata. Some clones in this sample may be carry-over from other donors' samples.

This clonotype was seen ten or more times. In nucleotides, the CDR3 is TGTGCCAGCAGTTTTTCTAGCGGTTTGTCGGAGACCCAGTACTTC. Translation gives CASSFSSGLSETQYF. The rearrangement uses TRBV12-3 or TRBV12-4 and TRBJ2-5; TRBD2 agrees at 7 bases. The ends lost 3 bases at V and 5 bases at J; junction bases unmatched: 9. This CDR3 has 15 residues.

The rearrangement links TRBV11-2 to TRBJ2-3; 9 bases are shared with TRBD2. The CDR3 has 17 amino acids. V lost 3 bases and J lost 3; bases outside the gene matches: 10. The germline gives CDR1 SGHAT, CDR2 FQNNGV. CDR3 DNA: TGTGCCAGCAGCTTCCTACTGGCGGGGGGGAGAACAGATACGCAGTATTTT. Translated, it gives CASSFLLAGGRTDTQYF.

This clonotype appeared many times. The chain recombines TRBV20-1 with TRBJ1-4, with D maybe TRBD1 (5 bases). Germline V lookup: CDR1 DFQATT, CDR2 SNEGSKA (reference sequence). The CDR3 has 13 amino acids. Trimming removed 8 bases from V and 8 bases from J, with 18 bases in between. The CDR3 sequence: CSPEGRADEKLFF. The CDR3 DNA reads TGCAGTCCTGAGGGACGGGCTGACGAAAAACTGTTTTTT.

This clonotype has a count of ten or more. The chain employs TRBV18 and TRBJ2-1; 11 bases line up with TRBD2. The germline V gene has CDR1 KGHSH and CDR2 LQKENI. The V segment lost 4 bases and the J segment 8 bases; nucleotides outside the gene matches: 4. This CDR3 region has 14 residues. Here the CDR3 DNA reads TGTGCCAGCTCACGGACTAGCGGGTCGGATGAGCAGTTCTTC. Its protein product is CASSRTSGSDEQFF.

The chain combines TRBV2 with TRBJ2-4; no clear D gene. The CDR3 totals 15 residues. The V gene's germline CDR1 is SNHLY and CDR2 FYNNEI. V lost 3 bases and J 0 bases, leaving 9 bases between the germline ends. The chain's CDR3 is CASSEGQLAKNIQYF. CDR3 in DNA: TGTGCCAGCAGTGAGGGCCAGCTAGCCAAAAACATTCAGTACTTC. The whole variable domain, remainder taken from reference TRBV2 and TRBJ2-4, is EPEVTQTPSHQVTQMGQEVILRCVPISNHLYFYWYRQILGQKVEFLVSFYNNEISEKSEIFDDQFSVERPDGSNFTLKIRSTKLEDSAMYFCASSEGQLAKNIQYFGAGTRLSVL.

The table lists this clonotype with many counts. This chain connects TRBV20-1 to TRBJ2-3; D unresolved. Germline CDR1 DFQATT, CDR2 SNEGSKA (reference sequence). The CDR3 runs 13 residues. Trimming shortened V by 0 bases and J by 5 bases, and 9 bases separated the two germline ends. CDR3 amino acids: CSARDSVGDTQYF. CDR3 DNA: TGCAGTGCTAGAGATTCGGTAGGAGATACGCAGTATTTT.

This clonotype was observed a few times. The CDR3 loop is CASSVQGDNQPQHF. The CDR3 DNA sequence: TGTGCCAGCAGCGTACAGGGGGACAATCAGCCCCAGCATTTT. V and J are TRBV2 and TRBJ1-5; 8 positions match TRBD1. This CDR3 region has 14 residues. V shed 6 bases and J 3 bases; nucleotides not matched to a gene: 4. The V gene's germline CDR1 is SNHLY and CDR2 FYNNEI.

This clonotype was detected only a few times. V gene TRBV20-1 combines with J gene TRBJ2-3; no reliable D call. Germline values: CDR1 DFQATT, CDR2 SNEGSKA (reference sequence). V was shortened by 3 bases and J by 4 bases, with 11 bases between the two germline ends. The CDR3 has 13 residues. CDR3 nucleotide sequence: TGCAGTGCTAGGTGGCAGAGCGCAGATACGCAGTATTTT. It codes for CSARWQSADTQYF.

In its sample, this clonotype was seen many times. As DNA, the CDR3 is TGTGCCAGCAGCCAGCGACAGGGTTCGTACCAAGAGACCCAGTACTTC. As protein: CASSQRQGSYQETQYF. This chain joins TRBV14 and TRBJ2-5, with 7 bases that match TRBD1. The V segment lost 3 bases and the J segment 0 bases; nucleotides outside the gene matches: 7. The CDR3 runs to 16 residues. Germline V gene lookup returns CDR1 SGHDN and CDR2 FVKESK. The complete variable domain, with remaining parts taken from reference TRBV14 and TRBJ2-5, reads EAGVTQFPSHSVIEKGQTVTLRCDPISGHDNLYWYRRVMGKEIKFLLHFVKESKQDESGMPNNRFLAERTGGTYSTLKVQPAELEDSGVYFCASSQRQGSYQETQYFGPGTRLLVL.

The chain combines TRBV28 with TRBJ2-7, with D unclear. This CDR3 has 13 residues. Germline assignment: CDR1 MDHEN and CDR2 SYDVKM. Trimming left V 5 bases short and J 5 bases short, with 13 bases between. The CDR3 here is CASSHGSVNEQYF. The DNA for the CDR3 is TGTGCCAGCAGTCACGGGTCAGTTAACGAGCAGTACTTC.

This clonotype was picked up many times. The chain recombines TRBV4-1 with TRBJ1-6; 7 bases fit TRBD1. The CDR3 runs 19 residues. V shed 0 bases, J shed 4 bases, and the junction held 12 bases outside the gene matches. Germline V gene data show CDR1 as MGHRA and CDR2 as YSYEKL. DNA of the CDR3: TGCGCCAGCAGCCAAGATGAGACAGGGTACGACCTTTATAATTCACCCCTCCACTTT. Protein sequence: CASSQDETGYDLYNSPLHF.

This rearrangement joins TRBV7-2 to TRBJ2-5; weak D call: TRBD1 (6 bases). The V gene's germline CDR1 is SGHTA and CDR2 FQGNSA. CDR3 length: 14 residues. The V end was cut by 4 bases, the J end by 1 base, with 10 bases between. CDR3 residues: CASSYPGVQETQYF. The CDR3 coding sequence is TGTGCCAGCAGCTATCCAGGGGTCCAAGAGACCCAGTACTTC.

V gene TRBV5-1 combines with J gene TRBJ2-6, with D maybe TRBD2 (5 bases). This CDR3 spans 15 amino acids. In germline, CDR1 is SGHRS, CDR2 YFSETQ. The V and J ends lost 4 bases and 2 bases respectively, with 10 bases between them. Here the CDR3 reads CASSHQRAGANVLTF. Here the CDR3 DNA reads TGCGCCAGCAGCCATCAGAGGGCTGGGGCCAACGTCCTGACTTTC.

This clonotype was recorded at least ten times. The CDR3 here is CASSVASGTSDTQYF. The CDR3 nucleotides read TGTGCCAGCAGTGTAGCTAGCGGAACTTCAGATACGCAGTATTTT. The J gene is TRBJ2-3, the V gene TRBV6-1, with 7 bases that match TRBD2. This CDR3 has 15 amino acids. The germline V gene encodes CDR1 MNHNS and CDR2 SASEGT. V lost 4 bases, J lost 4 bases, and 8 bases stayed unmatched.

This clonotype showed up just a few times. The V gene is TRBV12-5, the J gene TRBJ2-7, with D possibly being TRBD1 (6 bases). Germline V CDR1 and CDR2: LGHNT, FRNRAP. Trimming pared 0 bases from V and 8 bases from J, leaving 8 bases between. The CDR3 sequence is 12 residues long. The CDR3 protein is CASGLVRDKQYF. The DNA for the CDR3 is TGTGCTAGTGGTTTGGTTCGGGACAAGCAGTACTTC.

This chain links TRBV10-1 with TRBJ2-2; D is unresolved. V was trimmed by 4 bases and J by 1 base, leaving 7 bases between them. The CDR3 is 14 amino acids. The germline CDR1 and CDR2 sequences are WNHNN and SYGVQD (reference sequence). The CDR3 DNA is TGCGCCAGCAGTGTACAACAGAACACCGGGGAGCTGTTTTTT. It codes for CASSVQQNTGELFF.

This clonotype was observed at least ten times. V usage is TRBV10-2 and J usage is TRBJ2-5; 11 bases agree with TRBD2. J lost 4 bases, V lost 7 bases, and 2 bases had no gene match. Germline V gene sequence: CDR1 WSHSY, CDR2 SAAADI. This CDR3 is built from 13 residues. The CDR3 DNA reads as TGCGCCAGCAAAACTAGCGGGGGAGAGACCCAGTACTTC. Amino acid sequence: CASKTSGGETQYF.

V usage is TRBV12-3 or TRBV12-4 and J usage is TRBJ1-1; D might be TRBD1 (5 bases). V lost 3 bases and J 0 bases, leaving 11 bases between the germline ends. The CDR3 extends over 15 amino acids. In nucleotides, the CDR3 is TGTGCCAGCAGTTTTTTCGCAGGGATGAACACTGAAGCTTTCTTT. Its translation is CASSFFAGMNTEAFF.

This clonotype was counted a few times. The gene calls are TRBV7-2 and TRBJ2-2; 16 positions agree with TRBD2. From germline, CDR1 is SGHTA and CDR2 FQGNSA. Trimming removed 5 bases from V and 7 bases from J; junction bases left unmatched: 19. The CDR3 covers 21 residues. The CDR3 DNA reads TGTGCCAGCAGCCGAACACCGGGACTAGCGGGGGGGCCTCTGGTTCACGGGGAGCTGTTTTTT. This sequence encodes CASSRTPGLAGGPLVHGELFF.